This T cell receptor (beta chain) emerged from a study of neurological immune-mediated disorders. This clonotype occurred many times. CDR1 is SGHRS, CDR2 YFSETQ, per germline. V lost 3 bases to trimming and J lost 2 bases; unmatched junction nucleotides: 1. The CDR3 length is 14 residues. Synthesis of cDNA used 5'RACE (with 10-nucleotide random UMIs). Over 170 million TCR-beta sequences from 15-18 subjects came out of each sequencing run. In TCRdb, the 5' RACE reads were re-called with MiXCR into one record per CDR3 protein. The sample holds 35,000 or so distinct CDR3 sequences, 10% seen once. This chain uses TRBV5-1 with TRBJ1-3; TRBD1 matches at 8 bases. Source material: PBMCs. This TCR was sampled from a woman aged 25-40 years with HTLV-1-associated myelopathy (HAM/TSP). This CDR3 reads CASSSTGAGNTIYF. CDR3 in DNA: TGCGCCAGCAGCTCGACAGGGGCTGGAAACACCATATATTTT.